These 8 T cell receptor beta chains were sequenced from one sample in a study of T-cell memory formation after mild COVID-19. TCRdb reprocessed the 5' RACE reads via MiXCR and lists one record per CDR3 protein. The profile shows 550,000 to 700,000 distinct CDR3 sequences, roughly 17% of them singletons. The sequenced sample consisted of PBMCs or a T cell subset sorted from them (not recorded which). The receptor set was obtained from an adult woman who had mild COVID-19 (a few samples of this study predate the infection). Cell type and time point are not known.

J is TRBJ2-2 and V is TRBV27, with 9 nucleotides matching TRBD1. The CDR3 runs to 17 residues. Trimming took 2 bases from V and 4 from J; bases not matched to a gene: 8. The germline V gene has CDR1 MNHEY and CDR2 SMNVEV (reference sequence). Here the CDR3 DNA reads TGTGCCAGCAGTTTACAAACAGGGGGCGTTGGCACCGGGGAGCTGTTTTTT. This encodes CASSLQTGGVGTGELFF.

The table lists this clonotype with many counts. J is TRBJ2-2 and V is TRBV2, with 9 positions matching TRBD1. CDR3 length equals 15 residues. Germline V gene lookup returns CDR1 SNHLY and CDR2 FYNNEI. V gave up 10 bases and J gave up 2 bases; unmatched junction bases: 8. In nucleotides, the CDR3 is TGTGCCACCCCCAGGGGACAGGGTAACACCGGGGAGCTGTTTTTT. Amino acid sequence: CATPRGQGNTGELFF.

This clonotype has at least ten counts. This chain links TRBV20-1 with TRBJ2-5, with TRBD1 identical over 10 bases. The length of the CDR3 is 13 residues. Germline trimming cut 4 bases from V and 2 bases from J; bases unmatched to any gene: 1. Germline V gives CDR1 DFQATT, CDR2 SNEGSKA (reference sequence). This chain's CDR3 is CSAMGQGQETQYF. The DNA of the CDR3 is TGCAGTGCTATGGGACAGGGGCAAGAGACCCAGTACTTC.

This clonotype was counted between two and nine times. The V call is TRBV25-1, the J call TRBJ1-4; D gene unclear. In germline, CDR1 is MGHDK, CDR2 SYGVNS. V lost 8 bases and J 7 bases, leaving 8 bases between the germline ends. This CDR3 contains 11 residues. CDR3 DNA sequence: TGTGCCAGCCAGACGGGTGAAAAACTGTTTTTT. Amino acid sequence: CASQTGEKLFF.

The V call is TRBV2, the J call TRBJ2-7; D call uncertain. The germline V gene encodes CDR1 SNHLY and CDR2 FYNNEI. The CDR3 has 14 residues. V was cut by 3 bases and J by 6 bases, with 15 bases left in between. CDR3 sequence: CASSEYVRSPEQYF. In DNA, the CDR3 is TGTGCCAGCAGTGAGTATGTCAGGAGTCCCGAGCAGTACTTC.

The chain uses TRBV7-8 and TRBJ1-4; tentative D call: TRBD1 (6 bases). From germline, CDR1 is SGHVS and CDR2 FQNEAQ. This CDR3 comprises 18 residues. The germline V and J ends were trimmed by 2 bases and 8 bases, with 24 bases remaining between them. CDR3 DNA: TGTGCCAGCAGCTTATCCCCCCCCCCCTTCAAGGGGGGGGAAAAACTGTTTTTT. It yields the protein CASSLSPPPFKGGEKLFF.

Only a few counts were recorded for this clonotype. J is TRBJ1-1 and V is TRBV5-1, with 9 positions matching TRBD1. V gave up 4 bases and J gave up 0 bases; unmatched junction bases: 7. The germline CDR1 and CDR2 sequences are SGHRS and YFSETQ. This CDR3 is built from 16 residues. CDR3 residues: CASSPGQGMVNTEAFF. In DNA form, the CDR3 reads TGCGCCAGCAGCCCTGGACAGGGGATGGTGAACACTGAAGCTTTCTTT.

The genes are TRBV30 and TRBJ2-1; unclear D gene. CDR1 and CDR2 (germline): GTSNPN, SVGIG (reference sequence). The CDR3 spans 13 residues. The V end was cut by 2 bases, the J end by 1 base, with 6 bases between. DNA for the CDR3: TGTGCCTGGAGTACGCAGTCCTACAATGAGCAGTTCTTC. Translated, it gives CAWSTQSYNEQFF. Drawing the rest from reference TRBV30 and TRBJ2-1, the complete variable domain is SQTIHQWPATLVQPVGSPLSLECTVEGTSNPNLYWYRQAAGRGLQLLFYSVGIGQISSEVPQNLSASRPQDRQFILSSKKLLLSDSGFYLCAWSTQSYNEQFFGPGTRLTVL.